This T cell receptor beta chain comes out of a study of blood T cell repertoires in COVID-19. Method: immunoSEQ multiplex PCR; TCRdb's copy keeps in-frame clones and lacks some. The sample shows tens of thousands of clones, approximately 79% of them seen only once. Germline V lookup: CDR1 LNHDA, CDR2 SQIVND (reference sequence). V shed 3 bases and J shed 6 bases, with 11 bases lying between them. The CDR3 has 13 amino acids. This clone has a handful of counts. Sequenced: peripheral blood. The TCR was taken from a woman in her forties or fifties with acute or convalescent COVID-19. J is TRBJ1-1 and V is TRBV19; tentatively, D is TRBD1 (5 bases). The CDR3 region has the DNA TGTGCCAGTAGTATCTCAGGGTGGGCTGAAGCTTTCTTT. Translated: CASSISGWAEAFF.